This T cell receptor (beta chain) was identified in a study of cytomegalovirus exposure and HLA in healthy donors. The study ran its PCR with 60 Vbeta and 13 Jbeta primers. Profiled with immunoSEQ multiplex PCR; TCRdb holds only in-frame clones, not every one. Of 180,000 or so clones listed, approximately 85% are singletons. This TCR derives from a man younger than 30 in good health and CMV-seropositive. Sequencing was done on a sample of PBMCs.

DNA for the CDR3: TGTGCCAGCAGGCGGGACAGGGATCTTACTGAAGCTTTCTTT. Translation: CASRRDRDLTEAFF. V usage is TRBV6-6 and J usage is TRBJ1-1; the match to TRBD1 covers 9 bases. Germline V gives CDR1 MNHNY, CDR2 SVGAGI (reference sequence). The CDR3 totals 14 residues. V lost 6 bases and J lost 5; bases outside the gene matches: 7.